This T cell receptor beta chain was documented in a study of identical twins. Study-wide findings and caveats: While abundant cord blood beta clonotypes carried fewer insertions, memory repertoires showed no such pattern. Within monozygotic twins, out-of-frame TCR alpha sharing was underestimated by the models.

In its sample, this clonotype was seen a few times. Antigen specificity is unknown. The germline gives CDR1 SEHNR, CDR2 FQNEAQ (reference sequence). Losses at the gene ends were 1 base for V and 8 bases for J; bases not matched to a gene: 3. The CDR3 has 14 amino acids. Unique molecular identifiers were present on the cDNA, and a universal primer site came from template switching. MiXCR, run by TCRdb on the 5' RACE reads, gives a single entry per CDR3 protein. The repertoire holds 640,000 or so distinct CDR3 sequences, with over 5% as singletons. J is TRBJ2-4 and V is TRBV7-9; 9 positions agree with TRBD2. Sequenced: naive T cells sorted from blood. The TCR originated in a man aged 18 to 35 in good health. The CDR3 loop reads CASSLDRTSDIQYF. For the CDR3, the DNA is TGTGCCAGCAGCTTAGACCGGACTAGCGACATTCAGTACTTC. Full variable domain (outside the CDR3, taken from reference TRBV7-9 and TRBJ2-4): DTGVSQNPRHKITKRGQNVTFRCDPISEHNRLYWYRQTLGQGPEFLTYFQNEAQLEKSRLLSDRFSAERPKGSFSTLEIQRTEQGDSAMYLCASSLDRTSDIQYFGAGTRLSVL.